This passage covers 10 T cell receptor beta chains from one sample sequenced in a study of monozygotic twins with inflammatory bowel disease. TCRdb reprocessed the 5' RACE reads, keeping one entry per CDR3 protein, no DNA. The table for this sample gives some 330,000 distinct CDR3 sequences. Source material: blood. These TCRs come from a human donor with ulcerative colitis or Crohn's disease, or a healthy co-twin of an affected twin (not recorded which).

V is TRBV6-2 or TRBV6-3 and J is TRBJ1-5; TCRdb picks TRBD1, but there is no DNA to check that call. Germline CDR1 reads MNHEY; CDR2 reads SVGEGT. The CDR3 length is 19 residues. The CDR3 protein is CASSYLGIRQTHFNQPQHF.

The rearrangement links TRBV4-3 to TRBJ2-7; the TCRdb call, TRBD1, lacks DNA for checking. Germline V CDR1 and CDR2: LGHNA, YSLEER. The CDR3 totals 17 residues. This CDR3 reads CASSQDFAPEKTYEQYF.

This chain connects TRBV7-2 to TRBJ2-5; TCRdb's D gene call, TRBD1, goes unchecked for lack of DNA. The CDR3 loop spans 14 amino acids. Germline V gene data show CDR1 as SGHTA and CDR2 as FQGNSA. CDR3 in amino acids: CASSQPGRRETQYF.

This sequence joins TRBV29-1 and TRBJ2-7. This CDR3 spans 13 amino acids. Looked up from germline, CDR1 is SQVTM and CDR2 is ANQGSEA. The chain's CDR3 is CSVEVGIVDEQYF.

V gene TRBV7-3 combines with J gene TRBJ2-1. Germline CDR1 reads SGHTA; CDR2 reads FQGTGA. The CDR3 contains 15 residues. The CDR3 sequence: CASSLLGGSYNEQFF.

The chain carries TRBV29-1 and TRBJ1-2; TCRdb returns TRBD1, unconfirmable since there is no DNA. The CDR3 covers 12 residues. Germline-derived CDR1 and CDR2 are SQVTM and ANQGSEA. This CDR3 is CSVDMSGRGYTF.

This chain links TRBV6-2 or TRBV6-3 with TRBJ2-7. The germline V gene has CDR1 MNHEY and CDR2 SVGEGT. The CDR3 contains 16 residues. CDR3 sequence: CASSYERTVRPYEQYF.

The chain couples TRBV6-1 to TRBJ1-1. CDR1 is MNHNS and CDR2 is SASEGT in the germline V gene. This CDR3 contains 14 residues. The CDR3 sequence: CASSEVGLITEAFF.

This chain joins TRBV5-1 and TRBJ2-7; TCRdb indicates TRBD1, and absent DNA this call remains unverified. Germline values: CDR1 SGHRS, CDR2 YFSETQ. CDR3 length: 16 amino acids. The CDR3 sequence is CASSLNNRGGSYEQYF.

The V call is TRBV5-1, the J call TRBJ2-4; TCRdb lists TRBD1, though no DNA is available to test this call. The V gene's germline CDR1 is SGHRS and CDR2 YFSETQ. The CDR3 spans 16 residues. CDR3 protein: CASSPQRPGSKNIQYF. Using reference TRBV5-1 and TRBJ2-4 for the parts outside the CDR3, the full variable domain is KAGVTQTPRYLIKTRGQQVTLSCSPISGHRSVSWYQQTPGQGLQFLFEYFSETQRNKGNFPGRFSGRQFSNSRSEMNVSTLELGDSALYLCASSPQRPGSKNIQYFGAGTRLSVL.